Shown below are 27 T cell receptor beta chains from a single sample sequenced in a study of T cells in Graves' hyperthyroidism and ophthalmopathy. Amplified TCR beta CDR3 regions came from RNA transcripts. During a first-round RT-PCR of the TCR CDR3, the HTBI primer set was used. TCRdb reanalysed the multiplex PCR reads using MiXCR and keeps one entry per CDR3 protein. This sample has roughly 800,000 distinct CDR3 sequences, with 38% found just once. Specimen: blood. The receptor set was obtained from a young man with Graves' hyperthyroidism.

The J gene is TRBJ1-5, the V gene TRBV15; the D gene is possibly TRBD1 (5 bases). The ends were cut back, 0 bases at V and 5 bases at J, with 11 bases in the middle. The CDR3 loop spans 15 amino acids. Germline CDR1 reads LNHNV; CDR2 reads YYDKDF (reference sequence). The CDR3 loop reads CATSRDQGIYQPQHF. The CDR3 nucleotides are TGTGCCACCAGCAGAGATCAGGGCATATATCAGCCCCAGCATTTT.

This clonotype appeared many times. The V and J genes are TRBV7-9 and TRBJ2-7; 8 bases align to TRBD1. The germline V gene has CDR1 SEHNR and CDR2 FQNEAQ (reference sequence). Trimming at V came to 5 bases and at J to 12 bases, leaving 6 bases not matched to a gene. The CDR3 runs to 11 residues. The CDR3: CASSAGTGPYF. The CDR3 DNA follows: TGTGCCAGCAGCGCCGGGACAGGCCCGTACTTC.

The chain combines TRBV6-2 or TRBV6-3 with TRBJ1-1; no reliable D call. V was cut by 2 bases and J by 0 bases, with 16 bases left in between. The germline gives CDR1 MNHEY, CDR2 SVGEGT. The CDR3 totals 17 residues. CDR3 coding DNA: TGTGCCAGCAGTTACGGATCCAGAGGACTAATGAACACTGAAGCTTTCTTT. Residues: CASSYGSRGLMNTEAFF.

The chain is built from TRBV5-1 and TRBJ1-1; no reliable D call. The V gene's germline CDR1 is SGHRS and CDR2 YFSETQ. The CDR3 loop spans 13 amino acids. V shed 1 base and J shed 6 bases, with 10 bases lying between them. The CDR3 spells CASSLYREAEAFF. The DNA for the CDR3 is TGCGCCAGCAGCTTGTATAGAGAGGCTGAAGCTTTCTTT.

The chain has TRBV5-1 and TRBJ1-1; D possibly corresponds to TRBD1 (5 bases). V was trimmed by 4 bases and J by 3 bases, leaving 16 bases between them. The CDR3 loop spans 15 amino acids. Per the germline V gene, CDR1 is SGHRS and CDR2 is YFSETQ. In nucleotides, the CDR3 is TGCGCCAGCAGCCCGTACACGAGAGGGGACACTGAAGCTTTCTTT. This sequence encodes CASSPYTRGDTEAFF.

The rearrangement links TRBV7-2 to TRBJ1-3; tentative D call: TRBD1 (6 bases). The germline V gene has CDR1 SGHTA and CDR2 FQGNSA. The CDR3 contains 16 residues. V gave up 1 base and J gave up 8 bases, with 18 bases separating them. The CDR3 here is CASSLGGRSYGYTIYF. The CDR3 coding sequence is TGTGCCAGCAGCTTAGGGGGGCGTAGCTATGGCTACACCATATATTTT.

This clonotype has more than one count but fewer than ten. V gene TRBV20-1 combines with J gene TRBJ1-1; 7 bases align to TRBD1. Germline assignment: CDR1 DFQATT and CDR2 SNEGSKA (reference sequence). The CDR3 sequence is 15 residues long. V lost 3 bases to trimming and J lost 1 base; unmatched junction nucleotides: 8. This chain's CDR3 is CSASIPRGGNTEAFF. The CDR3 bases are TGCAGTGCTAGTATCCCCAGGGGGGGGAACACTGAAGCTTTCTTT.

The chain employs TRBV29-1 and TRBJ1-1; D is ambiguous. Deletions cut 6 bases from V and 5 bases from J, with 13 bases between. Germline V lookup: CDR1 SQVTM, CDR2 ANQGSEA. This CDR3 is 12 amino acids long. CDR3: CSVSNSGTEAFF. CDR3 nucleotides: TGCAGCGTATCCAACTCGGGGACTGAAGCTTTCTTT.

This clonotype was seen at least ten times. J is TRBJ2-5 and V is TRBV5-6; 10 bases match TRBD1. CDR1 is SGHDT and CDR2 is YYEEEE in the germline V gene. The CDR3 runs to 15 residues. J was trimmed by 4 bases and V by 4 bases; bases with no gene match: 7. CDR3 nucleotides: TGTGCCAGCAGCCTGACAGGGGGCGTCGGAGAGACCCAGTACTTC. Its protein is CASSLTGGVGETQYF.

In regard to this clonotype: Mismatch with germline at one junction end may stem from a read error. The rearrangement uses TRBV5-1 and TRBJ2-7; 7 bases match TRBD2. CDR1 is SGHRS, CDR2 YFSETQ, per germline. This CDR3 region has 15 residues. DNA of the CDR3: TGCGTCAGCAGCCTCGGGGAGGGACGCACCTACGAGCAGTACTTC. Translating gives CVSSLGEGRTYEQYF. Using reference TRBV5-1 and TRBJ2-7 for the parts outside the CDR3, the full variable domain is KAGVTQTPRYLIKTRGQQVTLSCSPISGHRSVSWYQQTPGQGLQFLFEYFSETQRNKGNFPGRFSGRQFSNSRSEMNVSTLELGDSALYLCVSSLGEGRTYEQYFGPGTRLTVT.

This clonotype was seen a single time. One base away lies a much larger clone, so this may be a sequencing read error. This chain connects TRBV29-1 to TRBJ1-1; D uncertain. Trimming removed 5 bases at V and 5 bases at J, with 15 bases between. The CDR3 consists of 13 residues. Germline CDR1 SQVTM, CDR2 ANQGSEA. The CDR3 reads CSVQTQPMTEAFF. DNA for the CDR3: TGCAGCGTTCAAACTCAGCCTATGACTGAAGCTTTCTTT.

This clonotype appeared many times. The CDR3 DNA sequence: TGTGCCAGCAGTTCCGGCAGGGGGTTCTCTCAGCCCCAGCATTTT. Protein product: CASSSGRGFSQPQHF. The chain uses TRBV6-5 and TRBJ1-5, with TRBD1 matching over 7 bases. CDR1 is MNHEY and CDR2 is SVGAGI in the germline V gene. There are 15 residues in the CDR3. Trimming removed 4 bases from V and 6 bases from J; junction bases left unmatched: 9.

This clonotype was counted at least ten times. The CDR3 region is CASSPSQINYGYTF. CDR3 bases: TGTGCCAGCAGCCCCTCACAGATTAACTATGGCTACACCTTC. This chain uses TRBV7-9 with TRBJ1-2; D remains ambiguous. Trimming stripped 5 bases from V and 1 base from J, with 11 bases between. Germline V gene lookup returns CDR1 SEHNR and CDR2 FQNEAQ (reference sequence). This CDR3 region has 14 residues.

This clonotype was seen ten or more times. V usage is TRBV7-9 and J usage is TRBJ1-1; the D gene is possibly TRBD1 (5 bases). The germline V gene encodes CDR1 SEHNR and CDR2 FQNEAQ (reference sequence). The CDR3 loop spans 15 amino acids. V shed 1 base and J shed 2 bases, with 11 bases lying between them. The CDR3 bases are TGTGCCAGCAGCTTAGATGGGGGAACAAACACTGAAGCTTTCTTT. It yields the protein CASSLDGGTNTEAFF. Complete variable domain (other parts from reference TRBV7-9 and TRBJ1-1): DTGVSQNPRHKITKRGQNVTFRCDPISEHNRLYWYRQTLGQGPEFLTYFQNEAQLEKSRLLSDRFSAERPKGSFSTLEIQRTEQGDSAMYLCASSLDGGTNTEAFFGQGTRLTVV.

Ten or more counts support this clonotype. The chain combines TRBV29-1 with TRBJ1-2, with 7 bases that match TRBD1. V was clipped by 7 bases and J by 0 bases; unmatched bases: 11. The CDR3 is 15 residues long. The germline V gene has CDR1 SQVTM and CDR2 ANQGSEA. The CDR3 region has the DNA TGCAGCGCGCTAGGGACAGCGCAAACTAACTATGGCTACACCTTC. This sequence encodes CSALGTAQTNYGYTF.

The V call is TRBV25-1, the J call TRBJ2-7; D not certain. Trimming removed 1 base at V and 5 bases at J, with 12 bases between. Germline V gives CDR1 MGHDK, CDR2 SYGVNS. This CDR3 contains 14 residues. CDR3 amino acids: CASSELGNKNEQYF. The CDR3 DNA reads as TGTGCCAGCAGTGAATTGGGCAACAAGAACGAGCAGTACTTC.

This clonotype has at least ten counts. The chain couples TRBV2 to TRBJ1-2; D remains ambiguous. V shed 7 bases and J shed 7 bases, with 13 bases lying between them. The CDR3 has 12 residues. Germline CDR1 reads SNHLY; CDR2 reads FYNNEI. The CDR3 sequence is CASTKHAGGYTF. The DNA of the CDR3 is TGTGCCAGCACCAAACATGCGGGTGGCTACACCTTC.

This clonotype turned up a few times. The CDR3 region has the DNA TGTGCCAGCATCAGAGGGGGATCTGGAAACACCATATATTTT. Its protein product is CASIRGGSGNTIYF. The V and J genes are TRBV12-3 or TRBV12-4 and TRBJ1-3; weak D call: TRBD1 (6 bases). The germline V and J ends were trimmed by 7 bases and 1 base, with 11 bases remaining between them. The length of the CDR3 is 14 residues.

This clonotype was seen once. The chain links TRBV12-3 or TRBV12-4 to TRBJ1-3; D is unresolved. The CDR3 extends over 16 amino acids. Trimming removed 3 bases from V and 1 base from J, with 13 bases in between. CDR3 loop: CASSLDEGYSGNTIYF. The DNA for the CDR3 is TGTGCCAGCAGTTTGGACGAAGGATATTCTGGAAACACCATATATTTT.

This clonotype has ten or more counts. This chain uses TRBV2 with TRBJ2-2; TRBD1 agrees at 7 bases. The CDR3 length is 14 residues. Germline CDR1 and CDR2: SNHLY and FYNNEI. Losses at the gene ends were 6 bases for V and 4 bases for J; bases not matched to a gene: 5. The CDR3: CASRQGVPTGELFF. CDR3 DNA: TGTGCCAGCAGGCAGGGGGTACCCACCGGGGAGCTGTTTTTT.

The sample holds a few counts of this clonotype. The rearrangement uses TRBV20-1 and TRBJ2-5; 13 bases line up with TRBD2. The J segment lost 7 bases and the V segment lost 6 bases, leaving 8 bases of the junction unmatched. Germline values: CDR1 DFQATT, CDR2 SNEGSKA (reference sequence). This CDR3 has 14 residues. The DNA for the CDR3 is TGCAGTGCCGGGACTAGCGGGGTCGCGGGGACCCAGTACTTC. Its protein is CSAGTSGVAGTQYF.

This chain links TRBV6-5 with TRBJ2-5; 11 nucleotides line up with TRBD2. V lost 11 bases and J lost 2; bases outside the gene matches: 13. This CDR3 has 16 residues. The germline CDR1 and CDR2 sequences are MNHEY and SVGAGI. The CDR3 region is CAQTPLAGVGQETQYF. In DNA, the CDR3 is TGTGCCCAAACGCCACTAGCGGGAGTAGGACAAGAGACCCAGTACTTC.

The chain recombines TRBV6-5 with TRBJ2-6; 8 bases map to TRBD1. The CDR3 runs to 19 residues. Germline loops: CDR1 MNHEY, CDR2 SVGAGI. After removal of 6 bases from V and 0 bases from J, the junction contained 13 bases not matched to a gene. The CDR3 coding sequence is TGTGCCAGCAGACTCGCCCCCGGGACAGGTAGCTCTGGGGCCAACGTCCTGACTTTC. Translating it yields CASRLAPGTGSSGANVLTF.

This clonotype turned up a few times. CDR3: CATSDRQYYGYTF. CDR3 bases: TGTGCCACCAGTGATAGGCAGTACTATGGCTACACCTTC. The chain uses TRBV24-1 and TRBJ1-2; D remains unclear. The germline V gene encodes CDR1 KGHDR and CDR2 SFDVKD. V was cut by 3 bases and J by 3 bases, with 7 bases left in between. This CDR3 spans 13 amino acids.

The V call is TRBV6-5, the J call TRBJ2-7; D unclear. From germline, CDR1 is MNHEY and CDR2 SVGAGI. V gave up 5 bases and J gave up 0 bases, with 8 bases separating them. The CDR3 extends over 13 amino acids. Written as DNA, the CDR3 is TGTGCCAGCAGTCACACTATCTCCTACGAGCAGTACTTC. Protein product: CASSHTISYEQYF.

This clonotype was found many times. The chain recombines TRBV20-1 with TRBJ1-5; the D gene is possibly TRBD1 (6 bases). The CDR3 is 14 residues long. Germline CDR1 and CDR2: DFQATT and SNEGSKA (reference sequence). V lost 0 bases and J lost 8, with 14 bases in between. The CDR3 here is CSARDHRDWEPQHF. As DNA, the CDR3 is TGCAGTGCTAGAGACCACAGGGACTGGGAGCCCCAGCATTTT.

This clonotype was counted many times. The chain couples TRBV7-6 to TRBJ1-1, with no clear D. Germline V lookup: CDR1 SGHVS, CDR2 FNYEAQ. The CDR3 spans 13 residues. Trimming left V 4 bases short and J 7 bases short, with 13 bases between. In nucleotides, the CDR3 is TGTGCCAGCAGCTCCCGTCTTTCGAGTGAAGCTTTCTTT. It codes for CASSSRLSSEAFF. The entire variable domain, with the rest obtained from reference TRBV7-6 and TRBJ1-1, is as follows: GAGVSQSPRYKVTKRGQDVALRCDPISGHVSLYWYRQALGQGPEFLTYFNYEAQQDKSGLPNDRFSAERPEGSISTLTIQRTEQRDSAMYRCASSSRLSSEAFFGQGTRLTVV.